This entry features one T cell receptor (beta chain) sequence. The sample originates from a study of cytomegalovirus exposure and HLA in healthy donors. Study information: Both the approximately 120 validation repertoires and the 600 to 750 first-cohort repertoires used the same platform, as reported by a later analysis.

Data came from immunoSEQ multiplex PCR; TCRdb stores just in-frame clones and leaves some out. The repertoire holds some 120,000 clones, with 88% as singletons. Trimming pared 7 bases from V and 3 bases from J, leaving 10 bases between. The CDR3 loop spans 13 amino acids. CDR1 LNHDA and CDR2 SQIVND come from the germline V gene (reference sequence). This TCR derives from a man younger than 40 in good health and CMV-seronegative. The chain carries TRBV19 and TRBJ2-1, with D perhaps matching TRBD2 (5 bases). The specimen sequenced was PBMCs. CDR3 loop: CASIDYNYNEQFF. CDR3 nucleotides: TGTGCCAGTATCGACTACAACTACAATGAGCAGTTCTTC.